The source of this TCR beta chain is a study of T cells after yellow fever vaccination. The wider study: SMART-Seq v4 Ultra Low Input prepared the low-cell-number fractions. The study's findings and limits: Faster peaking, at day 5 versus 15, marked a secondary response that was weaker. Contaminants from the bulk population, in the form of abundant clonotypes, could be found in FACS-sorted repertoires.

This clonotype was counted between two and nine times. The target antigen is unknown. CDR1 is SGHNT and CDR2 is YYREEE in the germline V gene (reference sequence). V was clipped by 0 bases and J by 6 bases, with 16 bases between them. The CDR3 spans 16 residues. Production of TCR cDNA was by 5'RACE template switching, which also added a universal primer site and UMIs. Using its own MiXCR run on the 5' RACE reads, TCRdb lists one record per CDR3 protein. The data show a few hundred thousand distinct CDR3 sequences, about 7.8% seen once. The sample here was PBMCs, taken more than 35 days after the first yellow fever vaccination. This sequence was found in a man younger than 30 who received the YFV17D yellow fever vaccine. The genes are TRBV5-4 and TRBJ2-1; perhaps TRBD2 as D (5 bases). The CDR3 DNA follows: TGTGCCAGCAGCTTGGGAGGGTGGACCCCATCCAATGAGCAGTTCTTC. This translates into CASSLGGWTPSNEQFF.